Below, 32 T cell receptor beta chains from the same sample are listed, as sequenced in a study of OX40 agonist ivuxolimab in advanced cancers. Profiling relied on immunoSEQ multiplex PCR, and the TCRdb table lists in-frame clones only, not all of them. The sample yields 55,000 to 85,000 clones, about 91% seen once. The sequencing used CD4+ or CD8+ T cells sorted from blood, collected in a trial of the OX40 agonist ivuxolimab. Source of these receptors: an adult with an advanced solid tumor such as melanoma, head and neck, liver or kidney cancer.

This clone appeared a few times. J is TRBJ2-3 and V is TRBV5-1, with 10 bases lining up with TRBD2. V gave up 0 bases and J gave up 3 bases; unmatched junction bases: 4. The CDR3 loop spans 16 amino acids. CDR1 and CDR2 from the germline V gene are SGHRS and YFSETQ. CDR3 sequence: CASSLEGAGGTDTQYF. The CDR3 DNA reads TGCGCCAGCAGCTTGGAAGGAGCGGGAGGGACAGATACGCAGTATTTT.

The CDR3 loop reads CASSSGQGVSDTQYF. Here the CDR3 DNA reads TGTGCCAGCAGTTCGGGACAGGGGGTTTCAGATACGCAGTATTTT. V and J are TRBV28 and TRBJ2-3; 11 bases map to TRBD1. CDR1 is MDHEN, CDR2 SYDVKM, per germline. The CDR3 totals 15 residues. Unmatched junction bases numbered 4, after V lost 4 bases and J lost 4 bases.

The chain is built from TRBV5-6 and TRBJ2-7; 9 bases match TRBD1. This CDR3 contains 15 residues. Germline V CDR1 and CDR2: SGHDT, YYEEEE. The trim removed 1 base at V and 5 bases at J, leaving 7 bases unmatched. This chain's CDR3 is CASSLYGTGSNEQYF. DNA of the CDR3: TGTGCCAGCAGCTTGTACGGGACAGGGTCAAACGAGCAGTACTTC. The full variable domain, completed using reference TRBV5-6 and TRBJ2-7, is DAGVTQSPTHLIKTRGQQVTLRCSPKSGHDTVSWYQQALGQGPQFIFQYYEEEERQRGNFPDRFSGHQFPNYSSELNVNALLLGDSALYLCASSLYGTGSNEQYFGPGTRLTVT.

The chain has TRBV19 and TRBJ1-5, with a weak D call TRBD1 (6 bases). Trimming shortened V by 3 bases and J by 4 bases, and 13 bases separated the two germline ends. The CDR3 loop spans 15 amino acids. CDR1 LNHDA and CDR2 SQIVND come from the germline V gene (reference sequence). CDR3 loop: CASSILGQWNQPQHF. Here the CDR3 DNA reads TGTGCCAGTAGTATTCTGGGACAATGGAATCAGCCCCAGCATTTT.

CDR3 amino acids: CAWSNIYGYTF. Here the CDR3 DNA reads TGTGCCTGGAGTAACATCTATGGCTACACCTTC. V usage is TRBV30 and J usage is TRBJ1-2; D remains unclear. Germline assignment: CDR1 GTSNPN and CDR2 SVGIG (reference sequence). This CDR3 has 11 residues. Trimming cost V 2 bases and J 4 bases, with 5 bases left between them. Full variable domain (outside the CDR3, taken from reference TRBV30 and TRBJ1-2): SQTIHQWPATLVQPVGSPLSLECTVEGTSNPNLYWYRQAAGRGLQLLFYSVGIGQISSEVPQNLSASRPQDRQFILSSKKLLLSDSGFYLCAWSNIYGYTFGSGTRLTVV.

The rearrangement uses TRBV10-3 and TRBJ2-7; 9 nucleotides agree with TRBD2. Germline V CDR1 and CDR2: ENHRY, SYGVKD. This CDR3 contains 15 residues. V was pared by 4 bases and J by 3 bases, with 7 bases of the junction left unmatched. DNA of the CDR3: TGTGCCATCAGTGGGACGGAAGCGGGAGGCTACGAGCAGTACTTC. This gives the protein CAISGTEAGGYEQYF.

The CDR3 spells CASSERQGASEAFF. As DNA, the CDR3 is TGTGCCAGTAGTGAACGACAGGGGGCCTCTGAAGCTTTCTTT. The chain has TRBV19 and TRBJ1-1; 10 bases fit TRBD1. Losses at the gene ends were 5 bases for V and 6 bases for J; bases not matched to a gene: 6. This CDR3 is built from 14 residues. Germline lookup yields CDR1 LNHDA and CDR2 SQIVND (reference sequence).

This clone was counted a single time. The V gene is TRBV5-4, the J gene TRBJ2-1; D unclear. The CDR3 extends over 16 amino acids. Trimming left V 4 bases short and J 3 bases short, with 17 bases between. CDR1 SGHNT and CDR2 YYREEE come from the germline V gene (reference sequence). The CDR3 reads CASSGVAKLNYNEQFF. CDR3 sequence (DNA): TGTGCCAGCAGCGGAGTAGCAAAATTAAACTACAATGAGCAGTTCTTC.

The V gene is TRBV7-6, the J gene TRBJ2-7, with 16 bases lining up with TRBD2. V shed 1 base, J shed 7 bases, and the junction held 4 bases outside the gene matches. The germline gives CDR1 SGHVS, CDR2 FNYEAQ. This CDR3 contains 16 residues. CDR3 in amino acids: CASSLGGTSGREEQYF. CDR3 nucleotides: TGTGCCAGCAGCTTAGGGGGGACTAGCGGGAGGGAGGAGCAGTACTTC.

The chain combines TRBV19 with TRBJ2-1; possible D gene TRBD2, 5 bases. This CDR3 contains 12 residues. Germline V gene data show CDR1 as LNHDA and CDR2 as SQIVND (reference sequence). V lost 4 bases, J lost 10 bases, and 11 bases lay in between. In nucleotides, the CDR3 is TGTGCCAGTAGTAGTTTCGGGAAGGAGCAGTTCTTC. It translates to CASSSFGKEQFF.

The table lists this clone with a few counts. The chain is built from TRBV10-3 and TRBJ2-1, with TRBD1 identical over 7 bases. V lost 4 bases, J lost 0 bases, and 18 bases stayed unmatched. CDR3 length: 20 amino acids. The germline V gene encodes CDR1 ENHRY and CDR2 SYGVKD. The CDR3 spells CAISGVTGTARLSSYNEQFF. For the CDR3, the DNA is TGTGCCATCAGTGGGGTGACCGGGACAGCCCGACTCAGCTCCTACAATGAGCAGTTCTTC.

The rearrangement joins TRBV28 to TRBJ1-3, with D tentatively TRBD1 (6 bases). Germline CDR1 MDHEN, CDR2 SYDVKM. With 2 bases removed from V and 0 bases from J, the gap between germline ends came to 11 bases. CDR3 length: 16 amino acids. The CDR3, as DNA: TGTGCCAGCAGTTTACCAGGGGTCAACTCTGGAAACACCATATATTTT. It is translated as CASSLPGVNSGNTIYF.

V gene TRBV6-5 combines with J gene TRBJ2-7; perhaps D is TRBD1 or TRBD2 (5 bases each). CDR1 and CDR2 (germline): MNHEY, SVGAGI. The V end was cut by 6 bases, the J end by 0 bases, with 9 bases between. This CDR3 has 13 amino acids. CDR3 sequence (DNA): TGTGCCAGCAGAGGGACGCCCTCCTACGAGCAGTACTTC. It translates to CASRGTPSYEQYF.

This rearrangement joins TRBV5-1 to TRBJ1-2; TRBD1 matches at 9 bases. J lost 0 bases, V lost 4 bases, and 4 bases had no gene match. Germline V gives CDR1 SGHRS, CDR2 YFSETQ. The CDR3 covers 15 residues. The CDR3 reads CASSMGQGTNYGYTF. Here the CDR3 DNA reads TGCGCCAGCAGCATGGGACAGGGCACTAACTATGGCTACACCTTC.

The V gene is TRBV4-1, the J gene TRBJ2-1, with 14 bases fitting TRBD2. The CDR3 totals 15 residues. The junction had 5 bases not matched to a gene; V was cut back by 5 bases and J by 8 bases. The V gene's germline CDR1 is MGHRA and CDR2 YSYEKL. Here the CDR3 DNA reads TGCGCCAGCAGCGAGGGACTAGCGGGAGTCCATGAGCAGTTCTTC. Its protein is CASSEGLAGVHEQFF.

This chain connects TRBV2 to TRBJ1-2, with D perhaps TRBD1 (5 bases). Trimming stripped 0 bases from V and 10 bases from J, with 9 bases between. Germline V gene lookup returns CDR1 SNHLY and CDR2 FYNNEI. The CDR3 runs 12 residues. This CDR3 is CASSEAGAFYTF. DNA of the CDR3: TGTGCCAGCAGTGAAGCCGGGGCCTTCTACACCTTC. The full variable domain, its missing parts supplied by reference TRBV2 and TRBJ1-2, is EPEVTQTPSHQVTQMGQEVILRCVPISNHLYFYWYRQILGQKVEFLVSFYNNEISEKSEIFDDQFSVERPDGSNFTLKIRSTKLEDSAMYFCASSEAGAFYTFGSGTRLTVV.

The chain links TRBV4-1 to TRBJ1-5; D is unresolved. V gave up 1 base and J gave up 0 bases, with 10 bases separating them. The CDR3 spans 16 residues. Germline V gives CDR1 MGHRA, CDR2 YSYEKL. For the CDR3, the DNA is TGCGCCAGCAGCCAAGGGAGAGAGTATAGCAATCAGCCCCAGCATTTT. This encodes CASSQGREYSNQPQHF.

The sample holds a few counts of this clone. The chain links TRBV19 to TRBJ2-1; 8 bases map to TRBD2. The CDR3 has 14 amino acids. Germline-derived CDR1 and CDR2 are LNHDA and SQIVND (reference sequence). Trimming at V came to 6 bases and at J to 6 bases, leaving 7 bases not matched to a gene. DNA of the CDR3: TGTGCCAGTAGACTCAGCGGGAGTATCAATGAGCAGTTCTTC. Amino acid sequence: CASRLSGSINEQFF.

J is TRBJ1-1 and V is TRBV18; 9 nucleotides line up with TRBD1. The CDR3 loop spans 15 amino acids. Germline CDR1 and CDR2: KGHSH and LQKENI. Trimming took 2 bases from V and 6 from J; bases not matched to a gene: 7. CDR3 residues: CASSPMGQGKPEAFF. CDR3 bases: TGTGCCAGCTCACCAATGGGACAGGGTAAGCCTGAAGCTTTCTTT.

The chain carries TRBV11-2 and TRBJ2-2; no reliable D call. The CDR3 is 15 residues long. Germline V gene lookup returns CDR1 SGHAT and CDR2 FQNNGV. V lost 4 bases and J 1 base, leaving 10 bases between the germline ends. The CDR3 DNA follows: TGTGCCAGCAGCTCCCTGGCCCAGAACACCGGGGAGCTGTTTTTT. It translates to CASSSLAQNTGELFF.

The chain carries TRBV18 and TRBJ2-3, with a possible D match to TRBD2 (6 bases). The germline V gene encodes CDR1 KGHSH and CDR2 LQKENI. V lost 4 bases to trimming and J lost 1 base, with 9 bases between them. The CDR3 spans 14 residues. DNA of the CDR3: TGTGCCAGCTCACTGGCTAGCGGCACAGATACGCAGTATTTT. Protein: CASSLASGTDTQYF.

The gene calls are TRBV7-3 and TRBJ2-7; no clear D gene. This CDR3 is 13 amino acids long. The V and J ends lost 1 base and 3 bases respectively, with 7 bases between them. In germline, CDR1 is SGHTA, CDR2 FQGTGA. CDR3 loop: CASSLNDGYEQYF. The DNA for the CDR3 is TGTGCCAGCAGCTTAAATGACGGCTACGAGCAGTACTTC.

V gene TRBV29-1 combines with J gene TRBJ2-7, with D unclear. The germline V gene encodes CDR1 SQVTM and CDR2 ANQGSEA. V was cut by 5 bases and J by 6 bases, with 14 bases left in between. There are 12 residues in the CDR3. The CDR3 loop is CSVYVQSVEQYF. In nucleotides, the CDR3 is TGCAGCGTTTACGTTCAGTCGGTCGAGCAGTACTTC.

This chain links TRBV27 with TRBJ1-1, with D possibly being TRBD1 (5 bases). This CDR3 contains 14 residues. Germline CDR1 reads MNHEY; CDR2 reads SMNVEV (reference sequence). Trimming cost V 4 bases and J 1 base, with 10 bases left between them. DNA for the CDR3: TGTGCCAGCAGTTCCCACAGGAAGAACACTGAAGCTTTCTTT. Residues: CASSSHRKNTEAFF.

In this sample, this clone turned up once. The V call is TRBV19, the J call TRBJ1-1; 9 bases fit TRBD1. CDR1 LNHDA and CDR2 SQIVND come from the germline V gene (reference sequence). J was trimmed by 5 bases and V by 7 bases; bases with no gene match: 5. CDR3 length: 13 residues. CDR3 DNA: TGTGCCAGTATAGGACAGGGGTGGACTGAAGCTTTCTTT. Its translation: CASIGQGWTEAFF.

The V gene is TRBV28, the J gene TRBJ2-7; D not resolved. The germline V gene encodes CDR1 MDHEN and CDR2 SYDVKM. Trimming removed 3 bases from V and 3 bases from J, with 6 bases in between. There are 12 residues in the CDR3. CDR3 loop: CASSFQNYEQYF. The CDR3 DNA reads as TGTGCCAGCAGTTTTCAGAACTACGAGCAGTACTTC.

This chain uses TRBV7-2 with TRBJ1-2, with D maybe TRBD1 (5 bases). This CDR3 is built from 14 residues. Germline V gives CDR1 SGHTA, CDR2 FQGNSA. Between the trimmed V and J ends, which lost 5 bases and 2 bases, there was a span of 12 bases. CDR3 nucleotide sequence: TGTGCCAGCAGCCCTGGGGCGGTAAACTATGGCTACACCTTC. Its protein is CASSPGAVNYGYTF.

The chain employs TRBV12-1 and TRBJ1-3. TRBV12-1 is reported as a pseudogene. The CDR3 is 20 amino acids. CDR3 amino acids: CASSFNGTPLNGHRWNTIYF. CDR3 bases: TGTGCCAGCAGCTTTAACGGGACCCCTCTCAATGGACACAGATGGAACACCATATATTTT.

The V and J genes are TRBV6-1 and TRBJ1-1; the match to TRBD1 covers 7 bases. Germline V gives CDR1 MNHNS, CDR2 SASEGT. V shed 6 bases and J 2 bases; nucleotides not matched to a gene: 9. CDR3 length equals 15 residues. For the CDR3, the DNA is TGTGCCAGCAGCTACAGGGGACTGGTAAACACTGAAGCTTTCTTT. This sequence encodes CASSYRGLVNTEAFF.

The rearrangement uses TRBV12-5 and TRBJ2-1; 13 bases map to TRBD2. This CDR3 region has 15 residues. Per the germline V gene, CDR1 is LGHNT and CDR2 is FRNRAP. The V segment lost 6 bases and the J segment 8 bases; nucleotides outside the gene matches: 7. The CDR3 is CASGLAGGPVDEQFF. The CDR3 DNA follows: TGTGCTAGTGGACTAGCGGGAGGGCCGGTTGATGAGCAGTTCTTC.

The genes are TRBV14 and TRBJ1-3; D remains ambiguous. Germline-derived CDR1 and CDR2 are SGHDN and FVKESK. Trimming left V 4 bases short and J 0 bases short, with 19 bases between. CDR3 size: 18 residues. For the CDR3, the DNA is TGTGCCAGCAGCCTATTCCATGGGCTCTGGAACTCTGGAAACACCATATATTTT. Amino acids: CASSLFHGLWNSGNTIYF.

The V and J genes are TRBV5-1 and TRBJ1-6, with TRBD1 matching over 10 bases. V shed 4 bases and J 0 bases; nucleotides not matched to a gene: 4. The germline V gene has CDR1 SGHRS and CDR2 YFSETQ. The CDR3 contains 17 residues. The CDR3 nucleotides read TGCGCCAGCAGCCCCGGACAGGGGGGCTCCTATAATTCACCCCTCCACTTT. Amino acid sequence: CASSPGQGGSYNSPLHF.